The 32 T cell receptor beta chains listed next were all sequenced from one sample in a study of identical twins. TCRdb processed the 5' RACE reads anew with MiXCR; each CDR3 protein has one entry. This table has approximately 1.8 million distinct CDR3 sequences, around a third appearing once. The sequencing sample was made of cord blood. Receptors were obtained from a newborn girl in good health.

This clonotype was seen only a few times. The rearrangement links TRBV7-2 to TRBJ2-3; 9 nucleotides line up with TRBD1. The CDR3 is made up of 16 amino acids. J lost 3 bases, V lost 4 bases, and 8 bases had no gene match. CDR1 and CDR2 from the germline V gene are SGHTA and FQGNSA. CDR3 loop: CASSSLPGQGTDTQYF. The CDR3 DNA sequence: TGTGCCAGCAGCTCGCTACCGGGACAGGGTACAGATACGCAGTATTTT.

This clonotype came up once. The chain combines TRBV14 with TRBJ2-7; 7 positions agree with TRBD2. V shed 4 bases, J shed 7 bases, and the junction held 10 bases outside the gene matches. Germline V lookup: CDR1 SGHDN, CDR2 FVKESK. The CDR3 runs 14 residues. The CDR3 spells CASSPGTTRNEQYF. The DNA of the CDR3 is TGTGCCAGCAGCCCCGGGACTACCCGCAATGAGCAGTACTTC. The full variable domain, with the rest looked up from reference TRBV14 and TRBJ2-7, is EAGVTQFPSHSVIEKGQTVTLRCDPISGHDNLYWYRRVMGKEIKFLLHFVKESKQDESGMPNNRFLAERTGGTYSTLKVQPAELEDSGVYFCASSPGTTRNEQYFGPGTRLTVT.

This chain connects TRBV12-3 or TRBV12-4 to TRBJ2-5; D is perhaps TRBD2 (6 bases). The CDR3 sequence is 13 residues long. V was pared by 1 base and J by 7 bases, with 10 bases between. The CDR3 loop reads CASSLDRGGTQYF. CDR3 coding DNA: TGTGCCAGCAGTTTAGATCGGGGAGGGACCCAGTACTTC.

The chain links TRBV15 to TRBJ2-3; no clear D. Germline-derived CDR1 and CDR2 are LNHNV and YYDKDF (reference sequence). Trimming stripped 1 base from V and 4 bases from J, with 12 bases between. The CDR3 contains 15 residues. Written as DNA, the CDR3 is TGTGCCACCAGCAGAGTTGGGCAATTCGCAGATACGCAGTATTTT. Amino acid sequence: CATSRVGQFADTQYF.

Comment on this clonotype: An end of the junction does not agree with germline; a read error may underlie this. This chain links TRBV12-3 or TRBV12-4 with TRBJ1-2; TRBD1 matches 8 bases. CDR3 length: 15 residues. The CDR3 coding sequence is TGTGCCAGCACGATCCGTGGACAGGGTAACTATGACTACACCTTC. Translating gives CASTIRGQGNYDYTF.

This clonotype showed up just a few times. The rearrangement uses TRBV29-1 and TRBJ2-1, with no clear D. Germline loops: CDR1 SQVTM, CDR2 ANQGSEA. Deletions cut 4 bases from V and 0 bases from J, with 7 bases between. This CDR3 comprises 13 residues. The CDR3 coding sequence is TGCAGCGTTGGCGGATACTCCTACAATGAGCAGTTCTTC. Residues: CSVGGYSYNEQFF.

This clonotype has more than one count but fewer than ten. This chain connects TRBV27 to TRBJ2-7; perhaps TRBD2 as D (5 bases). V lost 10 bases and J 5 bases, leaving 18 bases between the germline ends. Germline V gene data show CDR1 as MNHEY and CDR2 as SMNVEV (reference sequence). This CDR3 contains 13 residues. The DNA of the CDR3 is TGTGCCACGGGAAGGTCAAGGCGCAACGAGCAGTACTTC. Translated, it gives CATGRSRRNEQYF.

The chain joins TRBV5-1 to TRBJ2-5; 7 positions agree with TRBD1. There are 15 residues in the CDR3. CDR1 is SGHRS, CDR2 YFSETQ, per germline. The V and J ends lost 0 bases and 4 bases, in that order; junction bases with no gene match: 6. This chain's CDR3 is CASSLAGDRAETQYF. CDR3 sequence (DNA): TGCGCCAGCAGCTTGGCCGGAGACAGGGCAGAGACCCAGTACTTC.

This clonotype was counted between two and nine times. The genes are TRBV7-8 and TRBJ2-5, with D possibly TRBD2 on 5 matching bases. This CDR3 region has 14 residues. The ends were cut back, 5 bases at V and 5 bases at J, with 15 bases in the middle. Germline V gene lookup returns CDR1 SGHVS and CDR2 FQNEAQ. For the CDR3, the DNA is TGTGCCAGCAGCGTATTCCCCAGGAGGGAGACCCAGTACTTC. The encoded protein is CASSVFPRRETQYF.

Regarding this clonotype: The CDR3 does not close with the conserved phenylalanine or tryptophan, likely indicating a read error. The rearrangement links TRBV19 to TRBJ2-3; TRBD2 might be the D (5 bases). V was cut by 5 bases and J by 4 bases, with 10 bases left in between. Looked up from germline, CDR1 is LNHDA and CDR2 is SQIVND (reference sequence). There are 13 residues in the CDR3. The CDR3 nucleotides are TGTGCCAGTAGTTTGGCTAGCCCAGATACGCAGTATTTG. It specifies CASSLASPDTQYL.

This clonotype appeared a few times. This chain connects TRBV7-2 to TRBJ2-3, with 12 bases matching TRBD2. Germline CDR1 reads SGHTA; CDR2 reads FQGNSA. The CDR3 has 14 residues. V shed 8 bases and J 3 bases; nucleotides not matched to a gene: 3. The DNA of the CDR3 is TGTGCCAGCTGGACTAGCGGGACGACAGATACGCAGTATTTT. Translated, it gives CASWTSGTTDTQYF.

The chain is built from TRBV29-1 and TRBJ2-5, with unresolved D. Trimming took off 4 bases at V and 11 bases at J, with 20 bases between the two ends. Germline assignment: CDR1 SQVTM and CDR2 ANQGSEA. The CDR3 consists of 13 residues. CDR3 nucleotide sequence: TGCAGCGTTGGACGTGGGGTCCCCAATGAGCAGTACTTC. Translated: CSVGRGVPNEQYF.

The CDR3 is CSAMGSNQPQHF. The CDR3 region has the DNA TGCAGTGCTATGGGTAGCAATCAGCCCCAGCATTTT. V usage is TRBV20-1 and J usage is TRBJ1-5; D remains unclear. The germline V gene has CDR1 DFQATT and CDR2 SNEGSKA (reference sequence). CDR3 size: 12 residues. With 4 bases removed from V and 0 bases from J, the gap between germline ends came to 4 bases.

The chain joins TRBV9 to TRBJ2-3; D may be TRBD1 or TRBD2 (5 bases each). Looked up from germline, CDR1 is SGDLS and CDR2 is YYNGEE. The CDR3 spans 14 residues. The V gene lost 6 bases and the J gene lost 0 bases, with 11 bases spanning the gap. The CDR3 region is CASNKGRSTDTQYF. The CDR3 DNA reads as TGTGCCAGCAACAAGGGACGGAGCACAGATACGCAGTATTTT.

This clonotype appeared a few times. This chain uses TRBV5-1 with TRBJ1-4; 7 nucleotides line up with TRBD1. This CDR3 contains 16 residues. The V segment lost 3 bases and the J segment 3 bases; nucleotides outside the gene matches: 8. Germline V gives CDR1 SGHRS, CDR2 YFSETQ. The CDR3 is CASSSTRQGANEKLFF. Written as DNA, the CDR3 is TGCGCCAGCAGCTCCACCCGGCAGGGGGCTAATGAAAAACTGTTTTTT.

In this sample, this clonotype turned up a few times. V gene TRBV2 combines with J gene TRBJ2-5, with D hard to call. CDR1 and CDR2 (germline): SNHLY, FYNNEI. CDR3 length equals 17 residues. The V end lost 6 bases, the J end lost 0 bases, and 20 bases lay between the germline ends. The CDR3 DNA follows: TGTGCCAGCAGCGCTCTGACGGTCAAGTGGCACCAAGAGACCCAGTACTTC. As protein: CASSALTVKWHQETQYF.

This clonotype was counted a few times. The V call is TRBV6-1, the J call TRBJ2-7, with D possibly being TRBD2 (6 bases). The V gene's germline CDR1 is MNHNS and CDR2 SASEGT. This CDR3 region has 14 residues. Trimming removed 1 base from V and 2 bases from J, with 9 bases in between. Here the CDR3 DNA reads TGTGCCAGCAGTGAAGGTGGGGGGACCTACGAGCAGTACTTC. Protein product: CASSEGGGTYEQYF.

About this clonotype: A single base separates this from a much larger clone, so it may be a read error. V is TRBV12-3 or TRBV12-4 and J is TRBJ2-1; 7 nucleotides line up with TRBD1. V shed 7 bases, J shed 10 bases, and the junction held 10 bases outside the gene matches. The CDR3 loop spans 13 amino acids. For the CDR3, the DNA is TGTGCCAGCAAATTAGGGGGCGCCTACGAGCAGTTCTTC. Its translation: CASKLGGAYEQFF.

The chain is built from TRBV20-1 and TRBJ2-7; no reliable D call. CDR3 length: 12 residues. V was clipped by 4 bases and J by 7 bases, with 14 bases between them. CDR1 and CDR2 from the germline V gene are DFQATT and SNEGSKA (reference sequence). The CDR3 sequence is CSANPNPREQYF. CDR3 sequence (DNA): TGCAGTGCTAACCCCAATCCCCGAGAGCAGTACTTC.

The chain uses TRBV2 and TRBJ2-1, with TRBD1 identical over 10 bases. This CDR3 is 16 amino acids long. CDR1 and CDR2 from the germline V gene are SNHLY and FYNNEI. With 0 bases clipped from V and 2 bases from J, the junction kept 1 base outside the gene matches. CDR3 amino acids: CASSEAGTGAYNEQFF. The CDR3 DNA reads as TGTGCCAGCAGTGAAGCGGGGACAGGGGCCTACAATGAGCAGTTCTTC.

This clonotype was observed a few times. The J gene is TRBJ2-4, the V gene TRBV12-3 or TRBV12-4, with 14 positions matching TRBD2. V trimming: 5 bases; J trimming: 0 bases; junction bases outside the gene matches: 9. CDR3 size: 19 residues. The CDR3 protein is CASSRRTSGRTRAKNIQYF. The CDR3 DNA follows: TGTGCCAGCAGTCGAAGGACTAGCGGGAGGACGCGAGCCAAAAACATTCAGTACTTC.

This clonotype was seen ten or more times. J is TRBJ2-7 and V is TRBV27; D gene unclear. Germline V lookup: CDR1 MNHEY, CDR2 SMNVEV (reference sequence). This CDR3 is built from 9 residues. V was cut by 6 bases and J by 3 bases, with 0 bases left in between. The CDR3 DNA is TGTGCCAGCAGCTACGAGCAGTACTTC. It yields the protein CASSYEQYF.

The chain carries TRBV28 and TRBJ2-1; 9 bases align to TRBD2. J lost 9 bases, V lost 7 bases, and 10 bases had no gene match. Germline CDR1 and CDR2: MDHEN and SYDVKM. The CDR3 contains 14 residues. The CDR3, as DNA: TGTGCCAGCACTCTAGCGGGAAGTATCGGTGAGCAGTTCTTC. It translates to CASTLAGSIGEQFF.

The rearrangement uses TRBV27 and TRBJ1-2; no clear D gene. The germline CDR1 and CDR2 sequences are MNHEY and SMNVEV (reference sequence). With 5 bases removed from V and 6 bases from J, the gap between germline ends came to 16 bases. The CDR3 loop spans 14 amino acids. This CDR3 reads CASSPYSVGDGYTF. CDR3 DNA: TGTGCCAGCAGTCCATACTCTGTTGGGGATGGCTACACCTTC.

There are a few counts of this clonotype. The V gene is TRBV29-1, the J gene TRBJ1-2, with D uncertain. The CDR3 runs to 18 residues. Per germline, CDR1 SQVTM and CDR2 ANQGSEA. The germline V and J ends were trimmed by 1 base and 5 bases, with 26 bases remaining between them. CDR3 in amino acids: CSVEVLDRSGVPYYGYTF. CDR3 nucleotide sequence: TGCAGCGTTGAAGTTCTCGATCGGTCTGGTGTCCCTTATTATGGCTACACCTTC.

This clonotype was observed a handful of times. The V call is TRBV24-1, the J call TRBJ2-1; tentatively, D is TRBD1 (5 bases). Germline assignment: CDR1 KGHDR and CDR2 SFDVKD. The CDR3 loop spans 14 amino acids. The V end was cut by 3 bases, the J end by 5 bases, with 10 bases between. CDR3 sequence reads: CATSDPGHNNEQFF. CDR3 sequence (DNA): TGTGCCACCAGTGATCCCGGACACAACAATGAGCAGTTCTTC.

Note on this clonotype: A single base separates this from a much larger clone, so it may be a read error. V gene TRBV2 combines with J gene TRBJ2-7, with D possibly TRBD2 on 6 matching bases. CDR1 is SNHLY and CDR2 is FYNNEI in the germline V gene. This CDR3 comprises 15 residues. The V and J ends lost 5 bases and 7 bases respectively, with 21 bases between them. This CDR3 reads CASSSLAAIYNEQYF. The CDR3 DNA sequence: TGTGCCAGCAGTTCCTTAGCGGCAATCTACAATGAGCAGTACTTC.

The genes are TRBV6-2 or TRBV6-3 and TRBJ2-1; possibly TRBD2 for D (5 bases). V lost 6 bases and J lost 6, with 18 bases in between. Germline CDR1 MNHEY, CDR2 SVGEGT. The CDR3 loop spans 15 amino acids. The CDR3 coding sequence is TGTGCCAGCAGACAATTACAACTAGAGGGCAATGAGCAGTTCTTC. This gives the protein CASRQLQLEGNEQFF.

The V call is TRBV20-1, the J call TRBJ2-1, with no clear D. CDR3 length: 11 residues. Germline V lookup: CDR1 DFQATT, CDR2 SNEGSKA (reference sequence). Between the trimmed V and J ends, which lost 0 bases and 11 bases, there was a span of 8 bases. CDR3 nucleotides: TGCAGTGCTAGAGACCCGTCCAAGCAGTTCTTC. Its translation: CSARDPSKQFF.

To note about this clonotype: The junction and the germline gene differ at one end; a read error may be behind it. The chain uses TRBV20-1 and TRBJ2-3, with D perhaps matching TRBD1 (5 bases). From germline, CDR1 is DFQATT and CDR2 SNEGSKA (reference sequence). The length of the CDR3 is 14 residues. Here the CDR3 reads CSARGHFSTDTQYF. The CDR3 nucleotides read TGCAGTGCCAGAGGACACTTCTCCACAGATACGCAGTATTTT.

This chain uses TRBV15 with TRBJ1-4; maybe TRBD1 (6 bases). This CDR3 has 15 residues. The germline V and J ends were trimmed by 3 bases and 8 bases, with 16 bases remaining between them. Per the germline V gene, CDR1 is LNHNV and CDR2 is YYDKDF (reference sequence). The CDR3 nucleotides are TGTGCCACCAGCAGGGTTACAGGGTCCTACGAAAAACTGTTTTTT. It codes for CATSRVTGSYEKLFF.

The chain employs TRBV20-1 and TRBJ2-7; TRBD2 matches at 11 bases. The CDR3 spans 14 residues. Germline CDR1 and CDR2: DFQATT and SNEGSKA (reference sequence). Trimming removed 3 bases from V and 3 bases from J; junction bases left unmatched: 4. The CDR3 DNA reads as TGCAGTGCTAGCCCGGGACTAGCGGACTACGAGCAGTACTTC. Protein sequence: CSASPGLADYEQYF.